The present entry profiles one T cell receptor beta chain with its context. Its target antigen remains unknown. It has no much larger one-base neighbor in the sample; base qualities were not kept. The data stem from a study of PD-1 blockade in classical Hodgkin lymphoma (dated by TCRdb to the early 2020s). Background on the whole study: The study used CyTOF and TCR beta sequencing to define a peripheral blood immune signature of response to PD-1 blockade in classical Hodgkin lymphoma. On the study overall, not on this receptor specifically: Baseline TCR diversity was reported to be lower in newly diagnosed patients than in healthy donors, and even lower in relapsed/refractory patients. Only a single clinical trial cohort was studied, and what caused the repertoire differences, possibly disease activity or prior therapy, remained undefined.

Taken with the paper, the label for time point translates to: newly diagnosed, previously untreated cHL patient sample. PBMCs from patients with newly diagnosed, previously untreated classical Hodgkin lymphoma were sequenced as a comparison group for the relapsed/refractory trial patients. Peripheral blood was collected in 8 mL Vacutainer Cell Preparation Tubes, from which PBMCs were isolated by centrifugation and then cryopreserved. Genomic DNA was isolated using the Qiagen DNeasy kit from unsorted PBMCs as well as from negatively selected CD4+ and CD8+ fractions. TCR beta CDR3 regions were subjected to amplification by immunoSEQ multiplex PCR with primers that anneal to V and J segments. Amplification bias was minimized using a synthetic immune receptor repertoire, and residual bias was removed computationally after sequencing. As for how the authors treated the data: Custom Python scripts were used to quantify repertoire diversity as the Shannon entropy index. Unsorted, CD4+ and CD8+ repertoires were examined separately, except in combined analyses, for which CD4+ and CD8+ sequences were merged in silico. TCRdb provides this immuneACCESS table in a form limited to in-frame rearrangements. Some clones are lacking; in checked studies, under half of them reflect an unresolved V gene, and why the rest are absent is not known. That table gives V, J and clone size, and the DNA gave D and trimming. Across this sample there are 25,000 to 30,000 clones, with just over 90% seen only once. The ten largest clones add up to 3.5% to 4% of the sample.

Clipping removes 1 base from V and 7 bases from J, with 6 as the unmatched junction base count. From a lookup of the germline V gene, CDR1 and CDR2 are SGHRS and YFSETQ. Reading from cysteine to phenylalanine, the CDR3 counts 15 amino acids. Left in the record is the CDR3 DNA by itself, 45 bases read in frame from the first base. The sequence joins TRBV5-1 to TRBJ2-3; the junction holds 10 bases that match TRBD2. This sequence was found in a human donor with classical Hodgkin lymphoma. Sequencing was done on a sample of peripheral blood mononuclear cells (PBMCs). The DNA sequence is TGCGCCAGCAGCTTGAATCCTAGCGGGAGAAATACGCAGTATTTT. The encoded protein is CASSLNPSGRNTQYF.